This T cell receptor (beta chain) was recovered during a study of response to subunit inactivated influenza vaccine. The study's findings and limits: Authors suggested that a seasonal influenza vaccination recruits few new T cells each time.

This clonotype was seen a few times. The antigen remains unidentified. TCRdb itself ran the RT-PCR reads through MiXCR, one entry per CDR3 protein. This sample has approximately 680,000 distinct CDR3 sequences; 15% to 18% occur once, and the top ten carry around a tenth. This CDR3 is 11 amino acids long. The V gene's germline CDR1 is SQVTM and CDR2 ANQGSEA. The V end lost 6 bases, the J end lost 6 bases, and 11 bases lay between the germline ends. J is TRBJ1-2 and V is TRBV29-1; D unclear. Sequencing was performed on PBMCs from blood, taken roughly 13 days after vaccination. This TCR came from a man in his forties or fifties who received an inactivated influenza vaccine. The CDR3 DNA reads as TGCAGCGTGGATCAGAGGGATGGCTACACCTTC. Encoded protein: CSVDQRDGYTF.